This T cell receptor (beta chain) was obtained from a study of blood T cell repertoires in COVID-19. The method was immunoSEQ multiplex PCR; TCRdb's version includes in-frame clones alone and lacks a portion of them. This sample has around 190,000 clones; 80% occur once, and the top ten carry roughly 6.7%. This CDR3 comprises 15 residues. V was clipped by 5 bases and J by 0 bases, with 9 bases between them. In germline, CDR1 is SGHRS, CDR2 YFSETQ. This TCR came from a man aged 55 to 70 with acute or convalescent COVID-19. V usage is TRBV5-1 and J usage is TRBJ1-6; D remains ambiguous. The sample was peripheral blood. CDR3 residues: CASSPQSSYNSPLHF. In DNA, the CDR3 is TGCGCCAGCAGTCCACAGAGCTCCTATAATTCACCCCTCCACTTT.